The rows below give T cell receptor beta chains drawn from one sample of a study of OX40 agonist ivuxolimab in advanced cancers. The assay was immunoSEQ multiplex PCR, and TCRdb's table has in-frame clones only and misses some. The table has about 73,000 clones, 75% to 90% seen once. Sample: CD4+ or CD8+ T cells sorted from blood, taken in a trial of the OX40 agonist ivuxolimab. These receptors all stem from an adult with an advanced solid tumor such as melanoma, head and neck, liver or kidney cancer. Each CDR3 is given with its conserved first and last residue. The order of the fields is CDR3 length, V gene, J gene, D gene, CDR3 protein, CDR3 DNA. A D gene is named only where the DNA matches it firmly.

CDR3 length: 14
V gene: TRBV13
J gene: TRBJ2-5
D gene: TRBD2
CDR3 protein: CASSRLAGVETQYF
CDR3 DNA: TGTGCCAGCAGCAGACTAGCGGGAGTGGAGACCCAGTACTTC

CDR3 length: 14
V gene: TRBV13
J gene: TRBJ2-3
D gene: TRBD2
CDR3 protein: CASSQSGSIYTQYF
CDR3 DNA: TGTGCCAGCAGCCAAAGCGGGAGCATTTATACGCAGTATTTT

CDR3 length: 15
V gene: TRBV7-9
J gene: TRBJ2-7
D gene: TRBD1
CDR3 protein: CASSSRDRGVYEQYF
CDR3 DNA: TGTGCCAGCAGCTCCCGGGACAGGGGAGTGTACGAGCAGTACTTC

CDR3 length: 16
V gene: TRBV2
J gene: TRBJ1-1
D gene: TRBD1
CDR3 protein: CASSLDRGIGVTEAFF
CDR3 DNA: TGTGCCAGCAGCCTAGACAGGGGGATTGGTGTCACTGAAGCTTTCTTT

CDR3 length: 16
V gene: TRBV7-3
J gene: TRBJ2-3
D gene: TRBD2
CDR3 protein: CASSPTLAGGIDTQYF
CDR3 DNA: TGTGCCAGCAGCCCAACATTAGCGGGAGGCATCGATACGCAGTATTTT

CDR3 length: 16
V gene: TRBV7-9
J gene: TRBJ2-3
D gene: -
CDR3 protein: CASSPKSDRFLGAQYF
CDR3 DNA: TGTGCCAGCAGCCCGAAATCCGACAGGTTCTTGGGGGCGCAGTATTTT

CDR3 length: 16
V gene: TRBV2
J gene: TRBJ2-6
D gene: TRBD1
CDR3 protein: CASTSYRGGGANVLTF
CDR3 DNA: TGTGCCAGCACCTCCTACAGGGGTGGTGGGGCCAACGTCCTGACTTTC

CDR3 length: 16
V gene: TRBV4-1
J gene: TRBJ2-3
D gene: -
CDR3 protein: CASSQEGFGSTDTQYF
CDR3 DNA: TGCGCCAGCAGCCAAGAGGGGTTTGGTAGCACAGATACGCAGTATTTT

CDR3 length: 12
V gene: TRBV11-3
J gene: TRBJ2-1
D gene: -
CDR3 protein: CASSPRGLKQFF
CDR3 DNA: TGTGCCAGCAGCCCCAGGGGACTCAAGCAGTTCTTC

CDR3 length: 14
V gene: TRBV2
J gene: TRBJ1-2
D gene: -
CDR3 protein: CASSGGTPNYGYTF
CDR3 DNA: TGTGCCAGCAGTGGGGGGACTCCTAACTATGGCTACACCTTC

CDR3 length: 15
V gene: TRBV7-3
J gene: TRBJ2-1
D gene: TRBD2
CDR3 protein: CASSFSGLSYNEQFF
CDR3 DNA: TGTGCCAGCAGCTTTAGCGGGCTCTCCTACAATGAGCAGTTCTTC